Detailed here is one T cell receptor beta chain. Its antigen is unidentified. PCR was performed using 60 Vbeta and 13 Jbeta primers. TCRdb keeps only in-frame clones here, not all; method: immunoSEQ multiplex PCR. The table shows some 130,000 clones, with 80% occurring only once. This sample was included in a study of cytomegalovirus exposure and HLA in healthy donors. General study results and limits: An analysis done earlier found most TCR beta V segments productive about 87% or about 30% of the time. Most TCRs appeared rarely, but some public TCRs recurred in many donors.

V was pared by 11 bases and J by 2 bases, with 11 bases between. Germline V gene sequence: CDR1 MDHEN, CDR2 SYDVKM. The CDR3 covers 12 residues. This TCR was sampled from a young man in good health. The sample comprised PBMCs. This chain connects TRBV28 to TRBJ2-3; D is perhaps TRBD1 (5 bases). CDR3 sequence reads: CALKGFTDTQYF. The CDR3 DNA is TGTGCCTTAAAGGGGTTCACAGATACGCAGTATTTT.